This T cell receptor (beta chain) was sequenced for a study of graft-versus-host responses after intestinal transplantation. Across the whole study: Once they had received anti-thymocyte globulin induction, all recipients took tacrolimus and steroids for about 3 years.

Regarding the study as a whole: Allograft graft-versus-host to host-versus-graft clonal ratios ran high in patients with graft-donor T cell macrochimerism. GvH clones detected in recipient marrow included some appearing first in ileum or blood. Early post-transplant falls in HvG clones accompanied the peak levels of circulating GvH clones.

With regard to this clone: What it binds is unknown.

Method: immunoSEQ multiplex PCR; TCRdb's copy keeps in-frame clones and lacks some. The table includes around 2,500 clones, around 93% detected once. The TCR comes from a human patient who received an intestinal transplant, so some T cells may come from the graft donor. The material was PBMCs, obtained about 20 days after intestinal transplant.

The CDR3 is CASSERQGNSPLHF. CDR3 bases: TGTGCCAGCAGCGAACGACAGGGTAATTCACCCCTCCACTTT. This rearrangement joins TRBV7-8 to TRBJ1-6; 7 bases map to TRBD1. CDR1 and CDR2 (germline): SGHVS, FQNEAQ. The junction had 4 bases not matched to a gene; V was cut back by 5 bases and J by 6 bases. The CDR3 consists of 14 residues.